The 13 T cell receptor beta chains presented below share a single source sample, sequenced in a study of Ad26.COV2.S vaccination and SARS-CoV-2 variants (dated by TCRdb to the early 2020s). Libraries were prepared through the immunoSEQ multiplex PCR assay. TCRdb limited this immuneACCESS table to in-frame rearrangements with V and J called. A share of clones is missing; checked studies link under half to unresolved V genes, and the rest is unexplained. Within this sample are some 39,000 clones, with 65% to 90% of them counted one time only. The biggest ten clones account for about half of the sample. The meaning of the sample's time point label: individuals recovered from natural SARS-CoV-2 infection. The sequenced sample was peripheral blood, obtained after recovery from COVID-19. The source is a human donor who had recovered from COVID-19.

This clone ranks as medium-sized. The V and J genes are TRBV24-1 and TRBJ1-2; D remains unclear. CDR1 and CDR2 from the germline V gene are KGHDR and SFDVKD. Trimming stripped 2 bases from V and 3 bases from J, with 12 bases between. The CDR3 length is 15 residues. CDR3 bases: TGTGCCACCAGTGATTCGGGTCGGGCCGACTATGGCTACACCTTC. It is translated as CATSDSGRADYGYTF.

This rearrangement joins TRBV30 to TRBJ2-1; 11 bases are shared with TRBD2. The junction had 5 bases not matched to a gene; V was cut back by 1 base and J by 0 bases. The CDR3 contains 17 residues. CDR1 GTSNPN and CDR2 SVGIG come from the germline V gene (reference sequence). DNA for the CDR3: TGTGCCTGGAGTGAGACTAGCGGGGAAAGCTCCTACAATGAGCAGTTCTTC. It is translated as CAWSETSGESSYNEQFF. Based on the CDR3 plus reference TRBV30 and TRBJ2-1, the full variable domain is SQTIHQWPATLVQPVGSPLSLECTVEGTSNPNLYWYRQAAGRGLQLLFYSVGIGQISSEVPQNLSASRPQDRQFILSSKKLLLSDSGFYLCAWSETSGESSYNEQFFGPGTRLTVL.

V gene TRBV5-1 combines with J gene TRBJ2-3; 7 nucleotides align to TRBD1. CDR3 length: 16 residues. Germline V CDR1 and CDR2: SGHRS, YFSETQ. With 2 bases clipped from V and 3 bases from J, the junction kept 9 bases outside the gene matches. CDR3 coding DNA: TGCGCCAGCAGCTTTGACAGGGAAGTTGGGACAGATACGCAGTATTTT. This codes for CASSFDREVGTDTQYF.

The rearrangement links TRBV11-3 to TRBJ2-5, with 8 bases fitting TRBD1. Trimming took 0 bases from V and 4 from J; bases not matched to a gene: 4. The CDR3 contains 15 residues. The germline CDR1 and CDR2 sequences are SGHNT and YENEEA. The CDR3 nucleotides are TGTGCCAGCAGCTTAGAAGCAGGGGGCGCAGAGACCCAGTACTTC. Translated: CASSLEAGGAETQYF.

This chain uses TRBV7-8 with TRBJ1-1; D unresolved. Trimming removed 4 bases from V and 10 bases from J, with 16 bases in between. The CDR3 consists of 13 residues. The germline V gene has CDR1 SGHVS and CDR2 FQNEAQ. Here the CDR3 DNA reads TGTGCCAGCAGCTCGCGTTACCCCATGACAGCTTTCTTT. Amino acids: CASSSRYPMTAFF.

This clone appeared once. The V call is TRBV11-2, the J call TRBJ2-2; 8 nucleotides line up with TRBD1. CDR1 and CDR2 (germline): SGHAT, FQNNGV. The CDR3 runs 15 residues. J lost 2 bases, V lost 5 bases, and 4 bases had no gene match. The CDR3 here is CASSPDRVNTGELFF. CDR3 bases: TGTGCCAGCAGCCCGGACAGGGTCAACACCGGGGAGCTGTTTTTT.

The rearrangement uses TRBV10-1 and TRBJ1-1; the D is unclear. Germline-derived CDR1 and CDR2 are WNHNN and SYGVQD (reference sequence). Trimming removed 4 bases at V and 1 base at J, with 7 bases between. The CDR3 totals 13 residues. The CDR3 region is CASSANQNTEAFF. CDR3 DNA: TGCGCCAGCAGTGCGAACCAGAACACTGAAGCTTTCTTT.

The V call is TRBV19, the J call TRBJ2-7; perhaps D is TRBD1 or TRBD2 (5 bases each). Trimming removed 9 bases at V and 3 bases at J, with 21 bases between. Looked up from germline, CDR1 is LNHDA and CDR2 is SQIVND (reference sequence). The CDR3 runs to 15 residues. The CDR3 DNA reads TGTGCCAGCCGGGGCCGAGGACAAAGTCTCTACGAGCAGTACTTC. This sequence encodes CASRGRGQSLYEQYF.

This clone was observed a single time. V is TRBV13 and J is TRBJ1-2; D perhaps matches TRBD1 (5 bases). Germline CDR1 is PRHDT and CDR2 is FYEKMQ (reference sequence). This CDR3 is 17 amino acids long. V shed 0 bases and J shed 2 bases, with 16 bases lying between them. The CDR3 coding sequence is TGTGCCAGCAGCTTAGGGCATTTGGGAGAGGGGAACTATGGCTACACCTTC. This encodes CASSLGHLGEGNYGYTF. The variable domain in full, completed from reference TRBV13 and TRBJ1-2, reads AAGVIQSPRHLIKEKRETATLKCYPIPRHDTVYWYQQGPGQDPQFLISFYEKMQSDKGSIPDRFSAQQFSDYHSELNMSSLELGDSALYFCASSLGHLGEGNYGYTFGSGTRLTVV.

The chain carries TRBV19 and TRBJ2-6; D gene uncertain. V lost 6 bases and J lost 0, with 9 bases in between. This CDR3 comprises 15 residues. Germline V gene lookup returns CDR1 LNHDA and CDR2 SQIVND (reference sequence). In DNA, the CDR3 is TGTGCCAGTAGCAACAGCCTCTCTGGGGCCAACGTCCTGACTTTC. It encodes CASSNSLSGANVLTF.

CDR3 region: CASSSDYGYTF. Here the CDR3 DNA reads TGTGCCAGCAGTTCAGACTATGGCTACACCTTC. This rearrangement joins TRBV12-3 or TRBV12-4 to TRBJ1-2; D gene ambiguous. This CDR3 spans 11 amino acids. V was pared by 4 bases and J by 3 bases, with 3 bases between.

CDR3 protein: CATSDFANQETQYF. The CDR3 DNA sequence: TGTGCCACCAGTGATTTTGCGAACCAAGAGACCCAGTACTTC. The chain couples TRBV24-1 to TRBJ2-5; D remains ambiguous. Trimming removed 1 base from V and 0 bases from J, with 5 bases in between. The CDR3 covers 14 residues. Germline V CDR1 and CDR2: KGHDR, SFDVKD.

For this clone: One end of the junction is discordant with germline, which a read error may explain. J is TRBJ2-2 and V is TRBV19; 7 nucleotides agree with TRBD1. This CDR3 has 14 residues. Germline CDR1 and CDR2: LNHDA and SQIVND (reference sequence). CDR3 bases: TGTGCAAGTAGTTGGACAGGTCGGACCGGGGAGCTGTTTTTT. Its protein product is CASSWTGRTGELFF.